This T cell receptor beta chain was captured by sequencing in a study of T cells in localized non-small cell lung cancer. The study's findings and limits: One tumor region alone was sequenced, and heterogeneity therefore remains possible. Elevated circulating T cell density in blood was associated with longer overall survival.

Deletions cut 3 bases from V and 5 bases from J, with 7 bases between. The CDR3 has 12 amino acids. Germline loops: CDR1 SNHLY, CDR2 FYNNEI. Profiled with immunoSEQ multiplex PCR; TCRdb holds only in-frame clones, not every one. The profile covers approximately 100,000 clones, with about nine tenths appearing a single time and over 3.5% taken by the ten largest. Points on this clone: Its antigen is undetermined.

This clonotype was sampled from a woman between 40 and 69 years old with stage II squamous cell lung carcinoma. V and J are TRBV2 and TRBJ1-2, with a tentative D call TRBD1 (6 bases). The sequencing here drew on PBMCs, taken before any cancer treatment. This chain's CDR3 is CASSDRGYGYTF. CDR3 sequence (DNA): TGTGCCAGCAGTGACAGGGGTTATGGCTACACCTTC.